The rows below give T cell receptor beta chains drawn from one sample of a study of blood T cells in healthy people across ages. Via MiXCR, TCRdb re-called the 5' RACE reads, giving one row per CDR3 protein. Among some 940,000 distinct CDR3 sequences listed, almost 30% were seen once. These data also featured in a second study, about T cells of mothers and their children.

Sequenced material: blood. The source of these receptors is a woman in her 40s in good health. CDR3s include the opening cysteine and the closing phenylalanine or tryptophan. The order of the fields is J gene, V gene, D gene, clone size, CDR3 protein, CDR3 DNA. A D gene is named only where the DNA matches it firmly. Clone sizes are given selectively: once, few, many, or a class where the clone is expanded.

J gene: TRBJ2-1; V gene: TRBV9; D gene: NA; clone size: NA; CDR3 protein: CASSVGLASSYNEQFF; CDR3 DNA: TGTGCCAGCAGCGTAGGTCTAGCCAGCTCCTACAATGAGCAGTTCTTC
J gene: TRBJ1-2; V gene: TRBV7-2; D gene: NA; clone size: NA; CDR3 protein: CASSFILGRIYTF; CDR3 DNA: TGTGCCAGCAGCTTTATTCTAGGCCGTATCTACACCTTC
J gene: TRBJ2-3; V gene: TRBV29-1; D gene: NA; clone size: NA; CDR3 protein: CSVSRAVGTDTQYF; CDR3 DNA: TGCAGCGTCTCAAGGGCAGTAGGGACAGATACGCAGTATTTT
J gene: TRBJ2-6; V gene: TRBV20-1; D gene: NA; clone size: NA; CDR3 protein: CSARPDMANVRTF; CDR3 DNA: TGCAGTGCTAGGCCCGACATGGCCAACGTCCGGACTTTC
J gene: TRBJ2-5; V gene: TRBV20-1; D gene: NA; clone size: few; CDR3 protein: CSARRVSLGETQYF; CDR3 DNA: TGCAGTGCTAGACGGGTCAGTCTGGGGGAGACCCAGTACTTC
J gene: TRBJ2-2; V gene: TRBV29-1; D gene: NA; clone size: NA; CDR3 protein: CSVGQTGERFF; CDR3 DNA: TGCAGCGTAGGACAGACCGGGGAGCGGTTTTTT
J gene: TRBJ1-6; V gene: TRBV7-9; D gene: NA; clone size: NA; CDR3 protein: CASRRGLGPLHF; CDR3 DNA: TGTGCCAGCCGACGGGGTTTGGGACCCCTCCACTTT
J gene: TRBJ2-7; V gene: TRBV4-2; D gene: NA; clone size: NA; CDR3 protein: CASSQDRGGSYNEQYF; CDR3 DNA: TGTGCCAGCAGCCAAGATAGGGGGGGCTCCTACAATGAGCAGTACTTC
J gene: TRBJ2-1; V gene: TRBV20-1; D gene: TRBD2; clone size: NA; CDR3 protein: CSARGRGGTSQNEQFF; CDR3 DNA: TGCAGTGCTAGGGGCCGAGGCGGGACTAGCCAGAATGAGCAGTTCTTC
J gene: TRBJ2-1; V gene: TRBV27; D gene: TRBD1; clone size: few; CDR3 protein: CASTPGGTGVYNEQFF; CDR3 DNA: TGTGCCAGCACCCCCGGGGGGACAGGGGTCTACAATGAGCAGTTCTTC
J gene: TRBJ2-1; V gene: TRBV19; D gene: TRBD2; clone size: few; CDR3 protein: CASRGAGEVYNEQFF; CDR3 DNA: TGTGCCAGTAGAGGGGCGGGGGAGGTCTACAATGAGCAGTTCTTC
J gene: TRBJ2-7; V gene: TRBV28; D gene: TRBD1; clone size: few; CDR3 protein: CASTIGGQGRVEQYF; CDR3 DNA: TGTGCCAGCACTATAGGGGGACAGGGGAGGGTCGAGCAGTACTTC
J gene: TRBJ1-2; V gene: TRBV28; D gene: NA; clone size: few; CDR3 protein: CASSRGGYTF; CDR3 DNA: TGTGCCAGCAGCCGGGGCGGCTACACCTTC
J gene: TRBJ2-2; V gene: TRBV24-1; D gene: NA; clone size: NA; CDR3 protein: CATSDFKGVNTGELFF; CDR3 DNA: TGTGCCACCAGTGATTTTAAGGGGGTGAACACCGGGGAGCTGTTTTTT
J gene: TRBJ2-3; V gene: TRBV15; D gene: TRBD2; clone size: many; CDR3 protein: CATSRGGGRGRDTQYF; CDR3 DNA: TGTGCCACCAGCAGAGGGGGCGGTCGCGGGAGAGATACGCAGTATTTT
J gene: TRBJ2-2; V gene: TRBV20-1; D gene: NA; clone size: NA; CDR3 protein: CSGGSPNTGELFF; CDR3 DNA: TGCAGTGGAGGCAGCCCGAACACCGGGGAGCTGTTTTTT
J gene: TRBJ2-7; V gene: TRBV2; D gene: NA; clone size: NA; CDR3 protein: CASRTLRDGSYEQYF; CDR3 DNA: TGTGCCAGCAGGACCCTAAGAGACGGATCCTACGAGCAGTACTTC
J gene: TRBJ1-4; V gene: TRBV7-2; D gene: NA; clone size: NA; CDR3 protein: CASSLTAFNEKLFF; CDR3 DNA: TGTGCCAGCAGCTTGACAGCGTTTAATGAAAAACTGTTTTTT
J gene: TRBJ2-1; V gene: TRBV6-2/TRBV6-3; D gene: TRBD1; clone size: NA; CDR3 protein: CASNKTTGGARYNEQFF; CDR3 DNA: TGTGCCAGCAACAAGACGACAGGGGGCGCGAGGTACAATGAGCAGTTCTTC
J gene: TRBJ1-5; V gene: TRBV28; D gene: NA; clone size: NA; CDR3 protein: CASSFITRGLANQPQHF; CDR3 DNA: TGTGCCAGCAGTTTCATCACTCGGGGGCTAGCCAATCAGCCCCAGCATTTT
J gene: TRBJ2-1; V gene: TRBV2; D gene: NA; clone size: NA; CDR3 protein: CASGESGYNEQFF; CDR3 DNA: TGTGCCAGCGGTGAGTCAGGGTACAATGAGCAGTTCTTC
J gene: TRBJ1-2; V gene: TRBV3-1; D gene: NA; clone size: many; CDR3 protein: CASSQDPGRVKANYGYTF; CDR3 DNA: TGTGCCAGCAGCCAAGATCCGGGCAGGGTAAAGGCTAACTATGGCTACACCTTC
J gene: TRBJ2-3; V gene: TRBV7-3; D gene: NA; clone size: many; CDR3 protein: CASSKGQSSTDTQYF; CDR3 DNA: TGTGCCAGCAGCAAGGGACAATCTAGCACAGATACGCAGTATTTT
J gene: TRBJ2-2; V gene: TRBV20-1; D gene: TRBD2; clone size: NA; CDR3 protein: CSATTSGRSGELFF; CDR3 DNA: TGCAGTGCGACGACTAGCGGGAGGTCTGGGGAGCTGTTTTTT
J gene: TRBJ1-1; V gene: TRBV7-3; D gene: NA; clone size: NA; CDR3 protein: CASSLGQINTEAFF; CDR3 DNA: TGTGCCAGCAGCTTAGGACAGATTAACACTGAAGCTTTCTTT
J gene: TRBJ1-1; V gene: TRBV15; D gene: NA; clone size: NA; CDR3 protein: CATSRPGTDFNTEAFF; CDR3 DNA: TGTGCCACCAGCAGACCCGGGACGGACTTTAACACTGAAGCTTTCTTT
J gene: TRBJ2-2; V gene: TRBV7-7; D gene: NA; clone size: NA; CDR3 protein: CASSPSGRSTGELFF; CDR3 DNA: TGTGCTAGCAGCCCCTCGGGGCGGAGCACCGGGGAGCTGTTTTTT
J gene: TRBJ1-3; V gene: TRBV7-2; D gene: NA; clone size: NA; CDR3 protein: CASSLGPGVGNTIYF; CDR3 DNA: TGTGCCAGCAGCTTGGGCCCGGGGGTAGGAAACACCATATATTTT
J gene: TRBJ2-7; V gene: TRBV7-2; D gene: TRBD1; clone size: many; CDR3 protein: CASSHRTGNVQQYF; CDR3 DNA: TGTGCCAGCAGCCATAGGACAGGCAACGTACAGCAGTACTTC
J gene: TRBJ1-2; V gene: TRBV6-6; D gene: NA; clone size: many; CDR3 protein: CASSYSKGLDEGYTF; CDR3 DNA: TGTGCCAGCAGTTACTCGAAAGGACTGGATGAAGGCTACACCTTC
J gene: TRBJ1-5; V gene: TRBV3-1; D gene: NA; clone size: NA; CDR3 protein: CASSQDPEGGNQPQHF; CDR3 DNA: TGTGCCAGCAGCCAAGACCCAGAGGGAGGCAATCAGCCCCAGCATTTT
J gene: TRBJ1-5; V gene: TRBV4-1; D gene: NA; clone size: few; CDR3 protein: CASTQDTRRSNQPQHF; CDR3 DNA: TGCGCCAGCACACAAGATACAAGGCGCAGCAATCAGCCCCAGCATTTT
J gene: TRBJ1-4; V gene: TRBV4-1; D gene: NA; clone size: many; CDR3 protein: CASSQDQRGQVEKLFF; CDR3 DNA: TGCGCCAGCAGCCAAGATCAACGGGGGCAGGTTGAAAAACTGTTTTTT
J gene: TRBJ2-7; V gene: TRBV5-1; D gene: NA; clone size: few; CDR3 protein: CASSLDAGFYEQYF; CDR3 DNA: TGCGCCAGCAGCTTGGATGCAGGGTTCTACGAGCAGTACTTC
J gene: TRBJ1-1; V gene: TRBV7-8; D gene: NA; clone size: few; CDR3 protein: CASSFSGRMNTEAFF; CDR3 DNA: TGTGCCAGCAGCTTCAGCGGGCGGATGAACACTGAAGCTTTCTTT
J gene: TRBJ1-5; V gene: TRBV28; D gene: TRBD1; clone size: few; CDR3 protein: CASRPGQGRDQPQHF; CDR3 DNA: TGTGCCAGCAGGCCGGGACAGGGAAGAGATCAGCCCCAGCATTTT
J gene: TRBJ2-7; V gene: TRBV6-6; D gene: NA; clone size: few; CDR3 protein: CASSRTQEEISYEQYF; CDR3 DNA: TGTGCCAGCAGCCGCACTCAGGAGGAGATCTCCTACGAGCAGTACTTC
J gene: TRBJ1-1; V gene: TRBV7-8; D gene: NA; clone size: NA; CDR3 protein: CASSHARVGTEAFF; CDR3 DNA: TGTGCCAGCAGCCACGCCAGGGTGGGCACTGAAGCTTTCTTT
J gene: TRBJ2-3; V gene: TRBV7-2; D gene: NA; clone size: many; CDR3 protein: CASSLGVTDTQYF; CDR3 DNA: TGTGCCAGCAGCTTAGGGGTTACAGATACGCAGTATTTT
J gene: TRBJ2-3; V gene: TRBV5-1; D gene: TRBD2; clone size: few; CDR3 protein: CASSLLLAGRTDTQYF; CDR3 DNA: TGCGCCAGCAGCTTATTACTAGCGGGGCGCACAGATACGCAGTATTTT
J gene: TRBJ2-3; V gene: TRBV11-2; D gene: NA; clone size: NA; CDR3 protein: CASSLDRAGITDTQYF; CDR3 DNA: TGTGCCAGCAGCTTAGATCGGGCGGGGATCACAGATACGCAGTATTTT
J gene: TRBJ2-1; V gene: TRBV20-1; D gene: NA; clone size: NA; CDR3 protein: CSVGGGRGNEQFF; CDR3 DNA: TGCAGTGTCGGAGGGGGCCGGGGGAATGAGCAGTTCTTC
J gene: TRBJ2-5; V gene: TRBV3-1; D gene: NA; clone size: NA; CDR3 protein: CASNQDRGPGYGETQYF; CDR3 DNA: TGTGCCAGCAACCAAGATCGGGGGCCCGGATACGGGGAGACCCAGTACTTC
J gene: TRBJ2-2; V gene: TRBV7-9; D gene: NA; clone size: NA; CDR3 protein: CASNSWESANAGELFF; CDR3 DNA: TGTGCCAGCAACTCATGGGAAAGTGCTAACGCCGGGGAGCTGTTTTTT
J gene: TRBJ1-2; V gene: TRBV6-5; D gene: NA; clone size: few; CDR3 protein: CASTPQVGGGYTF; CDR3 DNA: TGTGCCAGCACCCCTCAAGTCGGGGGGGGCTACACCTTC
J gene: TRBJ2-2; V gene: TRBV28; D gene: NA; clone size: once; CDR3 protein: CASSLIGAAGELFF; CDR3 DNA: TGTGCCAGCAGTTTGATAGGGGCCGCCGGGGAGCTGTTTTTT
J gene: TRBJ2-3; V gene: TRBV5-4; D gene: TRBD2; clone size: few; CDR3 protein: CASSSTGTSGGANTDTQYF; CDR3 DNA: TGTGCCAGCAGCTCGACCGGGACTAGCGGGGGGGCGAACACAGATACGCAGTATTTT
J gene: TRBJ2-7; V gene: TRBV3-1; D gene: NA; clone size: few; CDR3 protein: CASSQGRGDYEQYF; CDR3 DNA: TGTGCCAGCAGCCAAGGAAGGGGGGACTACGAGCAGTACTTC
J gene: TRBJ2-2; V gene: TRBV9; D gene: TRBD2; clone size: once; CDR3 protein: CASSVVPSGVITGELFF; CDR3 DNA: TGTGCCAGCAGCGTAGTACCTAGCGGGGTTATCACCGGGGAGCTGTTTTTT
J gene: TRBJ2-7; V gene: TRBV7-9; D gene: TRBD1; clone size: NA; CDR3 protein: CASSWGQGCDEQYF; CDR3 DNA: TGTGCCAGCAGCTGGGGACAGGGGTGTGACGAGCAGTACTTC
J gene: TRBJ1-5; V gene: TRBV7-6; D gene: TRBD1; clone size: NA; CDR3 protein: CASSAQPGQRGNQPRHF; CDR3 DNA: TGTGCCAGCAGCGCCCAGCCGGGACAGAGGGGCAATCAGCCCCGGCATTTT
J gene: TRBJ1-6; V gene: TRBV12-3/TRBV12-4; D gene: NA; clone size: few; CDR3 protein: CASQSLAHPDSPLHF; CDR3 DNA: TGTGCCAGCCAAAGTTTAGCCCACCCGGATTCACCCCTCCACTTT
J gene: TRBJ2-7; V gene: TRBV27; D gene: TRBD1; clone size: few; CDR3 protein: CASSLSSGTGHHGYEQYF; CDR3 DNA: TGTGCCAGCAGTTTATCGTCGGGGACAGGCCACCACGGCTACGAGCAGTACTTC
J gene: TRBJ2-3; V gene: TRBV20-1; D gene: TRBD2; clone size: few; CDR3 protein: CSATDSSGARTDTQYF; CDR3 DNA: TGCAGTGCTACGGACTCTAGCGGGGCCCGCACAGATACGCAGTATTTT
J gene: TRBJ1-6; V gene: TRBV14; D gene: NA; clone size: few; CDR3 protein: CASSQDLNSPLHF; CDR3 DNA: TGTGCCAGCAGCCAAGACCTGAATTCACCCCTCCACTTT